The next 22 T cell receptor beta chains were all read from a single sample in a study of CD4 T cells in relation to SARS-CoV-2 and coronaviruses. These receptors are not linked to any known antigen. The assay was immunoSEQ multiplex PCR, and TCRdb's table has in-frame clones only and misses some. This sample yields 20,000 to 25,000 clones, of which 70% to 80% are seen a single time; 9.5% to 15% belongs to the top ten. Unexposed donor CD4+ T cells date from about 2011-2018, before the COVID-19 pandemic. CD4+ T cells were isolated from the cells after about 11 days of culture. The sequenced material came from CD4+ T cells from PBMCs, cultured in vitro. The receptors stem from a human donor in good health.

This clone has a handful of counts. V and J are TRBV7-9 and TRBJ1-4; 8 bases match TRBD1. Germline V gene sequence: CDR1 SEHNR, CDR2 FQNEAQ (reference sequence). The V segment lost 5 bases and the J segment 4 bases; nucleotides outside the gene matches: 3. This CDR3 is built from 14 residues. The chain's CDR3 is CASSRDRINEKLFF. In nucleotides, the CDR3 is TGTGCCAGCAGCCGGGACAGGATTAATGAAAAACTGTTTTTT.

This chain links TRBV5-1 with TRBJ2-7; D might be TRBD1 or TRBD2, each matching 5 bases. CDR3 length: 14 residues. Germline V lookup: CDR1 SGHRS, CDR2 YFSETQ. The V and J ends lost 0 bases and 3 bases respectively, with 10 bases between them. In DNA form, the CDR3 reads TGCGCCAGCAGCTTGGGAGGGGCCTACTACGAGCAGTACTTC. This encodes CASSLGGAYYEQYF.

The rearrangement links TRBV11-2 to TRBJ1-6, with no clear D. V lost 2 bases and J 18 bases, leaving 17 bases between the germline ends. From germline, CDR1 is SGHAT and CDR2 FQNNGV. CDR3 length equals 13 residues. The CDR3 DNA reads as TGTGCCAGCAGCTTAATCACAGAAATGCCTCCCCACTTT. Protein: CASSLITEMPPHF.

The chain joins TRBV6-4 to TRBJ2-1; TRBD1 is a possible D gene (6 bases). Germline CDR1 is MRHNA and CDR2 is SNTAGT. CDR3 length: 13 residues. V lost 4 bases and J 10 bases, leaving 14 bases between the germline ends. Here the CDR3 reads CASSASEQGEQFF. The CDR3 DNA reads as TGTGCCAGCAGTGCCTCTGAGCAGGGGGAGCAGTTCTTC.

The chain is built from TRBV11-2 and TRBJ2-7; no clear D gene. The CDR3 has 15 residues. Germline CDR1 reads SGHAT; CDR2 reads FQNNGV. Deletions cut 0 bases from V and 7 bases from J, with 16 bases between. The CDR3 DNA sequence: TGTGCCAGCAGCTTAGATGTTGGGGTCTTACGGGAGCAGTACTTC. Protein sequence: CASSLDVGVLREQYF.

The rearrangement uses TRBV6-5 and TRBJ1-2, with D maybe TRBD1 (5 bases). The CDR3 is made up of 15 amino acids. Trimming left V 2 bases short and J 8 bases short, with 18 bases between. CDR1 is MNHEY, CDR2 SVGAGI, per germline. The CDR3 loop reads CASSYTPSRGSGYTF. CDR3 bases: TGTGCCAGCAGTTACACCCCATCGAGGGGCTCCGGCTACACCTTC.

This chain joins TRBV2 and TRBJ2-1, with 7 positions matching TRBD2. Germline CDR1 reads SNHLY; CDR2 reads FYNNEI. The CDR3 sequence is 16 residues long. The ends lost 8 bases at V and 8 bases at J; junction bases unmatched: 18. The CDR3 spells CASGGDAAPPLDEQFF. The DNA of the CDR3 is TGTGCCAGCGGGGGGGACGCGGCACCTCCGTTGGATGAGCAGTTCTTC.

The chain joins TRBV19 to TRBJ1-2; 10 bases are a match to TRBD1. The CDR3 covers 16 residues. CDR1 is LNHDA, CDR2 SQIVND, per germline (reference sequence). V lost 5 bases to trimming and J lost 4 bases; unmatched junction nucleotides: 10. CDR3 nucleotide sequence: TGTGCCAGTAGTCCAGCCGACAGGGGGCGCCCCTATGGCTACACCTTC. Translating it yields CASSPADRGRPYGYTF. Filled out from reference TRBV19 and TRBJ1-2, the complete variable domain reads DGGITQSPKYLFRKEGQNVTLSCEQNLNHDAMYWYRQDPGQGLRLIYYSQIVNDFQKGDIAEGYSVSREKKESFPLTVTSAQKNPTAFYLCASSPADRGRPYGYTFGSGTRLTVV.

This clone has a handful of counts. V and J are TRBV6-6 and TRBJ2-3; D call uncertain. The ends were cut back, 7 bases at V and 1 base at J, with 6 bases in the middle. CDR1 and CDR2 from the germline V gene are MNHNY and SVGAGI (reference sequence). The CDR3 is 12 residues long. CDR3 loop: CASTPGTDTQYF. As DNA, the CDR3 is TGTGCCAGCACACCGGGCACAGATACGCAGTATTTT.

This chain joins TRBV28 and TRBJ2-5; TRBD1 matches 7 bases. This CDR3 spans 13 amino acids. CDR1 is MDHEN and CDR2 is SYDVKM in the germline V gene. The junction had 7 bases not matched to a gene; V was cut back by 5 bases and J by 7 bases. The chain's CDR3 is CASSMDRQSTQYF. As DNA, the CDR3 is TGTGCCAGCAGTATGGACAGGCAGTCGACCCAGTACTTC.

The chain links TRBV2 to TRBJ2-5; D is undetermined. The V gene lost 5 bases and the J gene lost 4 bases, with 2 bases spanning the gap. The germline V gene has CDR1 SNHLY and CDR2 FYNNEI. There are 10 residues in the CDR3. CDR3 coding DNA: TGTGCCAGCAGTCGAGAGACCCAGTACTTC. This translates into CASSRETQYF.

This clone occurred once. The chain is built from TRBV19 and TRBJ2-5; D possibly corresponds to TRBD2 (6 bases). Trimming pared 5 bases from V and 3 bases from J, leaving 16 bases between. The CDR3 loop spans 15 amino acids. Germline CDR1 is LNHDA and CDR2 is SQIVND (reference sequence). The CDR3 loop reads CASSAGMGPEETQYF. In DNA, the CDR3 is TGTGCCAGTAGTGCGGGAATGGGACCGGAAGAGACCCAGTACTTC.

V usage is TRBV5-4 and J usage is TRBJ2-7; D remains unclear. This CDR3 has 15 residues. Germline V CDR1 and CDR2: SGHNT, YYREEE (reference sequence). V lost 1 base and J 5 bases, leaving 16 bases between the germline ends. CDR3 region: CASSLIGRARNEQYF. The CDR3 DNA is TGTGCCAGCAGCTTGATAGGTAGGGCCCGCAACGAGCAGTACTTC. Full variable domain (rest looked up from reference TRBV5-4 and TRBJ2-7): ETGVTQSPTHLIKTRGQQVTLRCSSQSGHNTVSWYQQALGQGPQFIFQYYREEENGRGNFPPRFSGLQFPNYSSELNVNALELDDSALYLCASSLIGRARNEQYFGPGTRLTVT.

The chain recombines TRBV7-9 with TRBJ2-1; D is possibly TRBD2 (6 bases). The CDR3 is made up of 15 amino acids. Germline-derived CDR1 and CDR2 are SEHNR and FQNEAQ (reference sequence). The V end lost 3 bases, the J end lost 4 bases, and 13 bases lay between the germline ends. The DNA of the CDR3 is TGTGCCAGCAGCTTCACCGGGACTTCTTACAATGAGCAGTTCTTC. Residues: CASSFTGTSYNEQFF.

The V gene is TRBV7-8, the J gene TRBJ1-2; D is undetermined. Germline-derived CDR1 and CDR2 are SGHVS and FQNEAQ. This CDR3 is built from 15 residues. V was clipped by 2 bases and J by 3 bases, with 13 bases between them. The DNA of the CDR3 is TGTGCCAGCAGCTTAATGGGCCAGATCCACTATGGCTACACCTTC. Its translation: CASSLMGQIHYGYTF.

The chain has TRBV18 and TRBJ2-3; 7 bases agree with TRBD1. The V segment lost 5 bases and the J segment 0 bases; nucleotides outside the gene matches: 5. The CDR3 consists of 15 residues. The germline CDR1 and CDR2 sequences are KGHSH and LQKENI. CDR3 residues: CASSRDSTSTDTQYF. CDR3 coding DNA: TGTGCCAGCTCAAGGGACAGTACTAGCACAGATACGCAGTATTTT.

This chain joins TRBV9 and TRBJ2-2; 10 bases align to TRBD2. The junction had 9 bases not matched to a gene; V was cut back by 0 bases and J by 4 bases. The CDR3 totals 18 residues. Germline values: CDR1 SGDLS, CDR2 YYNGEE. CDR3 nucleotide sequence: TGTGCCAGCAGCGTAGGGGCTAGCGGGAGATCCGGCACCGGGGAGCTGTTTTTT. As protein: CASSVGASGRSGTGELFF.

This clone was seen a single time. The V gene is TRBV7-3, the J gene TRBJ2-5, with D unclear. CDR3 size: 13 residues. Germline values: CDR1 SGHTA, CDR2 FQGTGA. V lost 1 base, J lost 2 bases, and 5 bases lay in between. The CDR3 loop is CASSLNVQETQYF. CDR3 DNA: TGTGCCAGCAGCTTAAATGTTCAAGAGACCCAGTACTTC.

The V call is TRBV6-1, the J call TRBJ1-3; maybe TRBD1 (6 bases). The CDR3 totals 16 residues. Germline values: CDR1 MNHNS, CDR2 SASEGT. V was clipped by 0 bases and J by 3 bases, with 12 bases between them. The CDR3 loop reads CASSEARGRFGNTIYF. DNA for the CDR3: TGTGCCAGCAGTGAAGCCCGGGGGCGCTTTGGAAACACCATATATTTT.

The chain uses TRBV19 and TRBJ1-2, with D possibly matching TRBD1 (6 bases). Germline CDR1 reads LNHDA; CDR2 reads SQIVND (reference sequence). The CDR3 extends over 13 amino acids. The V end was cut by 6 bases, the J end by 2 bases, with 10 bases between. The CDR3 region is CASSRGANYGYTF. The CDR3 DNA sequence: TGTGCCAGTAGCCGGGGGGCAAACTATGGCTACACCTTC.

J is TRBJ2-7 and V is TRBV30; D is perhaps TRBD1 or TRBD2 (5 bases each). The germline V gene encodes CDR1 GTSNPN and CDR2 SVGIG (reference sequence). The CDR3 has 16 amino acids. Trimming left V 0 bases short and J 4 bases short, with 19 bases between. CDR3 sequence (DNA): TGTGCCTGGAGTGTATTGAGTCGGCAGGGAGATTACGAGCAGTACTTC. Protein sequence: CAWSVLSRQGDYEQYF.

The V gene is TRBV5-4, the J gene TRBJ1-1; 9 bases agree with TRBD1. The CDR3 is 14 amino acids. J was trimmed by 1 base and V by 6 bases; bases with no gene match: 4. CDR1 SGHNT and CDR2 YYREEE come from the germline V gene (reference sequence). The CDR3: CASNWGQGNTEAFF. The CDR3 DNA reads TGTGCCAGCAACTGGGGACAGGGGAACACTGAAGCTTTCTTT.